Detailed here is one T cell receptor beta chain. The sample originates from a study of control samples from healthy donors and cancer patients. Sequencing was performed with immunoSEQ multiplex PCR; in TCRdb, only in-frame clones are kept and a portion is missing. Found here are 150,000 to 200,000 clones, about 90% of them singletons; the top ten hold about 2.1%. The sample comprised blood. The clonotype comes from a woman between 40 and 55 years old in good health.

The DNA of the CDR3 is TGTGCCAGTAGTAAAGCGGGGGGCACAGATACGCAGTATTTT. Its protein product is CASSKAGGTDTQYF. The chain uses TRBV19 and TRBJ2-3, with 8 bases aligning to TRBD2. Unmatched junction bases numbered 1, after V lost 4 bases and J lost 1 base. The germline CDR1 and CDR2 sequences are LNHDA and SQIVND (reference sequence). The CDR3 runs 14 residues.